This T cell receptor (beta chain) was recorded in a study of control samples from healthy donors and cancer patients. The repertoire was sequenced with immunoSEQ multiplex PCR; TCRdb's copy has only in-frame clones and lacks some. The top ten hold under 15% of the sample, which has 90,000 or so clones, about 85% seen once. This clone was seen just once. Trimming took 6 bases from V and 6 from J, leaving 9 bases between them. The germline gives CDR1 SNHLY, CDR2 FYNNEI. The CDR3 spans 12 residues. The genes are TRBV2 and TRBJ2-1, with a weak D call TRBD1 (6 bases). The sequenced sample was blood. The receptor's source is a woman aged 70-85 years in good health. CDR3 residues: CASSADSNEQFF. The CDR3 DNA is TGTGCCAGCAGCGCGGACAGCAATGAGCAGTTCTTC.